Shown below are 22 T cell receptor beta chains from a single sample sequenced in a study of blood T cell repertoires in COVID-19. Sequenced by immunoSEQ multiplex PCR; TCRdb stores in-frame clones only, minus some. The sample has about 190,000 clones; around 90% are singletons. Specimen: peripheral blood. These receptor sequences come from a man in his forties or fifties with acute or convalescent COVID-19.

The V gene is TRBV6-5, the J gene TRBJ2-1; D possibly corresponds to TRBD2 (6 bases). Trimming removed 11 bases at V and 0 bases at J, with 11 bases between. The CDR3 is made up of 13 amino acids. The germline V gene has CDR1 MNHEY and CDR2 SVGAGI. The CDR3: CAVRGGSYNEQFF. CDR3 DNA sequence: TGTGCCGTTCGGGGAGGCTCCTACAATGAGCAGTTCTTC.

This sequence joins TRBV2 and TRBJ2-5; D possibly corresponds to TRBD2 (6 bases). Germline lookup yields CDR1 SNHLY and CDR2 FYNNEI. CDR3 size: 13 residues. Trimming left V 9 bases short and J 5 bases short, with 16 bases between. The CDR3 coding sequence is TGTGCCAGATCCGCGGAGGGTCGGGAGACCCAGTACTTC. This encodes CARSAEGRETQYF.

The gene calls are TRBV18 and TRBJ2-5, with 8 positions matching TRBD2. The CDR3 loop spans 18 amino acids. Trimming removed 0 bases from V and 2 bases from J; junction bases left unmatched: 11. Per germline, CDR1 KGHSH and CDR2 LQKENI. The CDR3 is CASSPPPFSGKNQETQYF. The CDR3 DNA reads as TGTGCCAGCTCACCACCTCCTTTTAGCGGGAAGAATCAAGAGACCCAGTACTTC. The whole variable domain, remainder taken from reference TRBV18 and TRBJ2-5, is NAGVMQNPRHLVRRRGQEARLRCSPMKGHSHVYWYRQLPEEGLKFMVYLQKENIIDESGMPKERFSAEFPKEGPSILRIQQVVRGDSAAYFCASSPPPFSGKNQETQYFGPGTRLLVL.

CDR3 loop: CATWRADRTLYSNQPQHF. In nucleotides, the CDR3 is TGCGCCACCTGGCGGGCGGACAGGACCCTCTATAGCAATCAGCCCCAGCATTTT. V usage is TRBV10-1 and J usage is TRBJ1-5, with 7 bases identical to TRBD1. The CDR3 consists of 18 residues. Looked up from germline, CDR1 is WNHNN and CDR2 is SYGVQD (reference sequence). Trimming at V came to 10 bases and at J to 0 bases, leaving 18 bases not matched to a gene.

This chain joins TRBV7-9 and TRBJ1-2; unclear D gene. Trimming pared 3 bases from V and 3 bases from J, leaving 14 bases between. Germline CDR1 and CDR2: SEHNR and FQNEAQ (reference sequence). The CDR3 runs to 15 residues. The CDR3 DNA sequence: TGTGCCAGCAGCTTTGCAGAGGCGGTACACTATGGCTACACCTTC. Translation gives CASSFAEAVHYGYTF. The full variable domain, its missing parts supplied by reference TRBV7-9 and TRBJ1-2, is DTGVSQNPRHKITKRGQNVTFRCDPISEHNRLYWYRQTLGQGPEFLTYFQNEAQLEKSRLLSDRFSAERPKGSFSTLEIQRTEQGDSAMYLCASSFAEAVHYGYTFGSGTRLTVV.

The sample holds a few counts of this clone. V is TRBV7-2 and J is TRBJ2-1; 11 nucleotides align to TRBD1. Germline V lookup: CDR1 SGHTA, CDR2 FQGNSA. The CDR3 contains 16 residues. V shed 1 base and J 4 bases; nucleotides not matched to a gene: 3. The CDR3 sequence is CASSLGGTGGYNEQFF. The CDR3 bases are TGTGCCAGCAGCTTAGGGGGGACAGGGGGTTACAATGAGCAGTTCTTC.

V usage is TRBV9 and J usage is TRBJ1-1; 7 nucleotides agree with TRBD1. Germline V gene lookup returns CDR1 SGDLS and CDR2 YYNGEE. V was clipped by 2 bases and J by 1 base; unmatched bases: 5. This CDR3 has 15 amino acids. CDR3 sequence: CASSVDRASNTEAFF. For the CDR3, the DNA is TGTGCCAGCAGCGTTGACAGGGCTTCGAACACTGAAGCTTTCTTT.

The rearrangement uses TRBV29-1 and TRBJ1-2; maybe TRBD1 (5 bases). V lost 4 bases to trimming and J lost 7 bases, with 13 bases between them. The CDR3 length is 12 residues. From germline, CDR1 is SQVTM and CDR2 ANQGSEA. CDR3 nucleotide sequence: TGCAGCGTTGGTTCCGGGGGGTCTGGCTACACCTTC. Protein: CSVGSGGSGYTF.

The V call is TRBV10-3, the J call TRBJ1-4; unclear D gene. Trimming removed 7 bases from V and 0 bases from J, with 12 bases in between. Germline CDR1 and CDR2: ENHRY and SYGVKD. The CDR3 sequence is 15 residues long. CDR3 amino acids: CAIKSTPATNEKLFF. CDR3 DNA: TGTGCCATCAAGTCGACTCCGGCAACTAATGAAAAACTGTTTTTT.

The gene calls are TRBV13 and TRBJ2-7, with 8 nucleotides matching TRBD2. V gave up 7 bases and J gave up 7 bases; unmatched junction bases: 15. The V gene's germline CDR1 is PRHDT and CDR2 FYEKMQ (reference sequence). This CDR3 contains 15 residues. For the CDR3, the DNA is TGTGCCAGCACCCTTGCGACGGGAGGGCCGGGGGAGCAGTACTTC. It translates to CASTLATGGPGEQYF.

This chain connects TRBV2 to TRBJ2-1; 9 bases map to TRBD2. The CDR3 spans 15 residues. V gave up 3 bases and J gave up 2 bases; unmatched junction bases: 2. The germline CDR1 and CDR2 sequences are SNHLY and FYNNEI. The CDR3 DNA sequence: TGTGCCAGCAGTGAGACTAGCGGAGCCTACAATGAGCAGTTCTTC. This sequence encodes CASSETSGAYNEQFF.

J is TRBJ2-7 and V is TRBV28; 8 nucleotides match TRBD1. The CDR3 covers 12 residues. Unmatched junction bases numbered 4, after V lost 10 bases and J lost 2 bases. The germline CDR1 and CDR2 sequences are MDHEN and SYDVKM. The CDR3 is CATGQGPYEQYV. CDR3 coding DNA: TGTGCCACAGGACAGGGACCCTACGAGCAGTACGTC.

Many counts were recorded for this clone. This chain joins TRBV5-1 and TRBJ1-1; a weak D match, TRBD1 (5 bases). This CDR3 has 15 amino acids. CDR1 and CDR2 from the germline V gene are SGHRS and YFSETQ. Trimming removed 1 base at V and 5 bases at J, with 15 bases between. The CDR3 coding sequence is TGCGCCAGCAGCTTGATGCAGGGTTTAGGGACTGAAGCTTTCTTT. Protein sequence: CASSLMQGLGTEAFF.

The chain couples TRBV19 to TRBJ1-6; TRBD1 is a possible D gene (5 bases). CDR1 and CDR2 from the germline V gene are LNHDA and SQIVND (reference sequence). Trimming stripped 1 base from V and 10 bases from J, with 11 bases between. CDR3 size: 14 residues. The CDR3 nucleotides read TGTGCCAGTAGTATAGGCCAGGGATACTCACCCCTCCACTTT. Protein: CASSIGQGYSPLHF.

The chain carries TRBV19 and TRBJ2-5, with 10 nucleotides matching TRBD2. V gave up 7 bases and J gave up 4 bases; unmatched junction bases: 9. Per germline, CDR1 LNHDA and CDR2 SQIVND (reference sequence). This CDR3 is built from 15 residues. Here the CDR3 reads CASKQSGRARETQYF. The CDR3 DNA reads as TGTGCCAGTAAGCAGAGCGGGAGGGCCAGAGAGACCCAGTACTTC.

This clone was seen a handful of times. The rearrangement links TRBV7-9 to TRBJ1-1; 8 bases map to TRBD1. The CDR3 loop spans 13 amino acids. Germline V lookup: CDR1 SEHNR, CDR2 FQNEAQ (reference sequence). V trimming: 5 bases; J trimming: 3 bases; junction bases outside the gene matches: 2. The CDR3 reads CASSKTGDTEAFF. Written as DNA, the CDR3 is TGTGCCAGCAGCAAGACAGGGGACACTGAAGCTTTCTTT.

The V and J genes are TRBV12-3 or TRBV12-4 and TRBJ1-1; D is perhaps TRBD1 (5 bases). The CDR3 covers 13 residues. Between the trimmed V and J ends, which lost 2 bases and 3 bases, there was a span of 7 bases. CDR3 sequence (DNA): TGTGCCAGCAGTTTAACCAGGGACACTGAAGCTTTCTTT. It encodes CASSLTRDTEAFF.

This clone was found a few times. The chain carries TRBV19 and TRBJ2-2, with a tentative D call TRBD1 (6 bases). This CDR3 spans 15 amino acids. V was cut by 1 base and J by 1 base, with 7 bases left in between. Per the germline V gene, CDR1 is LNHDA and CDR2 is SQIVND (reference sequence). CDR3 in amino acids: CASSIVGQNTGELFF. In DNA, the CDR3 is TGTGCCAGTAGTATAGTGGGACAGAACACCGGGGAGCTGTTTTTT.

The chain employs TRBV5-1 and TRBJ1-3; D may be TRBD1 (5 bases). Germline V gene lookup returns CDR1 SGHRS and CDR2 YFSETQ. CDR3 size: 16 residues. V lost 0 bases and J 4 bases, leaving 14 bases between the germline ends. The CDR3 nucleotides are TGCGCCAGCAGCTTGGCCTGGGCAGGGCAAGGAAACACCATATATTTT. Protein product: CASSLAWAGQGNTIYF.

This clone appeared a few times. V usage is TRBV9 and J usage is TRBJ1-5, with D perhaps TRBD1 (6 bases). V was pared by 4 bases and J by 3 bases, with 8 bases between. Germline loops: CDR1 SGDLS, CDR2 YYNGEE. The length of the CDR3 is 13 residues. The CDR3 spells CASSRDTNQPQHF. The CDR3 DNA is TGTGCCAGCAGCCGGGACACCAATCAGCCCCAGCATTTT.

The CDR3 DNA reads TGTGCCAGCAGCCAAGATGGGGGGACTCAACCTAATCAGCCCCAGCATTTT. Amino acid sequence: CASSQDGGTQPNQPQHF. V gene TRBV3-1 (or the pseudogene TRBV3-2) combines with J gene TRBJ1-5, with D possibly being TRBD1 (5 bases). This CDR3 has 17 amino acids. Trimming left V 0 bases short and J 4 bases short, with 16 bases between. CDR1 is LGHDT and CDR2 is YNNKEL in the germline V gene (reference sequence).

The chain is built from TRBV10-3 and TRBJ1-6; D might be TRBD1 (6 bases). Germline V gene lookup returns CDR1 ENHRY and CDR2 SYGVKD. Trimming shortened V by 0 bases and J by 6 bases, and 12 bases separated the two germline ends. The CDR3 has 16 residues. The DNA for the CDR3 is TGTGCCATCAGTGAGTCTTTCGGACAGCTTAATTCACCCCTCCACTTT. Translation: CAISESFGQLNSPLHF.